The 17 T cell receptor beta chains below all came from one sample that was sequenced in a study of shared clonotypes between healthy human individuals. Generated by immunoSEQ multiplex PCR, the TCRdb table keeps only in-frame clones and is missing some. The data show about 2.4 million clones, 93% seen once. Sample: naive CD4+ T cells from PBMCs. The subset was: CD45RA+ positively selected. Receptor source: a man aged 18-30 years in good health. Some clones in this sample may be carry-over from other donors' samples.

This rearrangement joins TRBV28 to TRBJ1-5, with D uncertain. The CDR3 runs 14 residues. Trimming pared 6 bases from V and 0 bases from J, leaving 9 bases between. CDR1 is MDHEN, CDR2 SYDVKM, per germline. This CDR3 reads CASRPIYSNQPQHF. For the CDR3, the DNA is TGTGCCAGCAGGCCCATTTATAGCAATCAGCCCCAGCATTTT.

The J gene is TRBJ2-2, the V gene TRBV28; D perhaps matches TRBD2 (6 bases). Per the germline V gene, CDR1 is MDHEN and CDR2 is SYDVKM. Trimming pared 3 bases from V and 5 bases from J, leaving 13 bases between. The CDR3 loop spans 15 amino acids. CDR3 nucleotide sequence: TGTGCCAGCAGTTTGTTGCGGGAAGGGACCGGGGAGCTGTTTTTT. Amino acids: CASSLLREGTGELFF.

The rearrangement joins TRBV5-4 to TRBJ1-1; maybe TRBD1 (5 bases). There are 17 residues in the CDR3. V was trimmed by 0 bases and J by 2 bases, leaving 17 bases between them. Germline assignment: CDR1 SGHNT and CDR2 YYREEE (reference sequence). For the CDR3, the DNA is TGTGCCAGCAGCTTGGCGGGGTCGCAGGGTAGCAACACTGAAGCTTTCTTT. This encodes CASSLAGSQGSNTEAFF.

This chain joins TRBV29-1 and TRBJ2-7; 7 nucleotides line up with TRBD2. Trimming at V came to 1 base and at J to 2 bases, leaving 2 bases not matched to a gene. Germline V CDR1 and CDR2: SQVTM, ANQGSEA. The CDR3 is 13 amino acids. CDR3 DNA: TGCAGCGTTGAAGGGGGGAGGGCCTACGAGCAGTACTTC. It yields the protein CSVEGGRAYEQYF.

V gene TRBV6-5 combines with J gene TRBJ2-1; 10 bases match TRBD2. V lost 6 bases, J lost 5 bases, and 7 bases stayed unmatched. The CDR3 runs 15 residues. Germline CDR1 is MNHEY and CDR2 is SVGAGI. The chain's CDR3 is CASRLTSGSNNEQFF. The DNA of the CDR3 is TGTGCCAGCAGGTTGACTAGCGGGTCGAACAATGAGCAGTTCTTC.

The rearrangement joins TRBV6-5 to TRBJ2-5; possible D gene TRBD2, 5 bases. Matching the DNA end better, TRBJ2-7 makes the J call doubtful. The CDR3 runs 14 residues. Germline-derived CDR1 and CDR2 are MNHEY and SVGAGI. The CDR3 nucleotides read TGTGCCAGCAGTTACGGGAGTCCCGCCTACGAGCAGTACTTC. This encodes CASSYGSPAYEQYF.

Only one count was recorded for this clone. A far bigger clonotype differs at one base, so this is likely a read error. The rearrangement uses TRBV7-9 and TRBJ1-3, with D unclear. Trimming took 7 bases from V and 0 from J, leaving 4 bases between them. CDR3 size: 12 residues. The germline V gene encodes CDR1 SEHNR and CDR2 FQNEAQ (reference sequence). The CDR3 protein is CASTVSGNTIYF. In DNA form, the CDR3 reads TGTGCCAGCACCGTCTCTGGAAACACCATATATTTT.

CDR3 in amino acids: CASSSQGESYEQYF. For the CDR3, the DNA is TGTGCCAGCAGCTCCCAGGGGGAATCCTACGAGCAGTACTTC. V is TRBV7-9 and J is TRBJ2-7; 7 bases are a match to TRBD1. The CDR3 spans 14 residues. The V gene's germline CDR1 is SEHNR and CDR2 FQNEAQ (reference sequence). The V segment lost 4 bases and the J segment 1 base; nucleotides outside the gene matches: 4.

V gene TRBV19 combines with J gene TRBJ2-1; 12 bases fit TRBD1. The CDR3 sequence is 17 residues long. The junction had 5 bases not matched to a gene; V was cut back by 4 bases and J by 1 base. Germline lookup yields CDR1 LNHDA and CDR2 SQIVND (reference sequence). CDR3 protein: CASSTRDRGLSYNEQFF. In nucleotides, the CDR3 is TGTGCCAGTAGTACTCGGGACAGGGGGCTTTCCTACAATGAGCAGTTCTTC.

This rearrangement joins TRBV7-3 to TRBJ2-3; D gene uncertain. The CDR3 totals 15 residues. Germline-derived CDR1 and CDR2 are SGHTA and FQGTGA. The germline V and J ends were trimmed by 6 bases and 0 bases, with 13 bases remaining between them. The CDR3: CASSYGLSSTDTQYF. In DNA, the CDR3 is TGTGCCAGCAGTTATGGGCTCTCTAGCACAGATACGCAGTATTTT.

This chain joins TRBV10-3 and TRBJ2-2; 8 nucleotides align to TRBD1. In germline, CDR1 is ENHRY, CDR2 SYGVKD. This CDR3 contains 13 residues. The trim removed 6 bases at V and 7 bases at J, leaving 4 bases unmatched. CDR3 coding DNA: TGTGCCATCAGGGGACAGGAGGGCGGGGAGCTGTTTTTT. Amino acids: CAIRGQEGGELFF.

A word on this clone: This same CDR3 is encoded by further DNA sequences in the sample. J is TRBJ2-7 and V is TRBV20-1; D not resolved. Trimming cost V 1 base and J 3 bases, with 4 bases left between them. Looked up from germline, CDR1 is DFQATT and CDR2 is SNEGSKA (reference sequence). This CDR3 is built from 11 residues. DNA for the CDR3: TGCAGTGCTAGAGTCGGCTACGAGCAGTACTTC. This encodes CSARVGYEQYF.

The chain has TRBV15 and TRBJ1-4; no reliable D call. This CDR3 comprises 14 residues. Germline lookup yields CDR1 LNHNV and CDR2 YYDKDF (reference sequence). V gave up 4 bases and J gave up 8 bases, with 14 bases separating them. The CDR3 here is CATSTDSFGEKLFF. CDR3 sequence (DNA): TGTGCCACCAGCACGGATTCATTCGGGGAAAAACTGTTTTTT.

The V and J genes are TRBV15 and TRBJ2-2; 10 positions match TRBD2. Trimming at V came to 0 bases and at J to 7 bases, leaving 20 bases not matched to a gene. The V gene's germline CDR1 is LNHNV and CDR2 YYDKDF (reference sequence). The CDR3 runs to 21 residues. The chain's CDR3 is CATSRDRRTLNLAGAGGELFF. CDR3 DNA sequence: TGTGCCACCAGCAGAGATCGTCGGACCCTTAACCTAGCGGGAGCGGGCGGGGAGCTGTTTTTT.

This chain connects TRBV29-1 to TRBJ2-1, with 13 bases that match TRBD2. Germline V gene lookup returns CDR1 SQVTM and CDR2 ANQGSEA. The length of the CDR3 is 14 residues. The ends lost 3 bases at V and 9 bases at J; junction bases unmatched: 5. The chain's CDR3 is CSVERLAGGIEQFF. CDR3 nucleotide sequence: TGCAGCGTTGAGAGACTAGCGGGAGGAATTGAGCAGTTCTTC.

This rearrangement joins TRBV18 to TRBJ2-7; a possible D gene is TRBD1 (6 bases). The CDR3 runs to 13 residues. V was pared by 5 bases and J by 1 base, with 9 bases between. The germline V gene encodes CDR1 KGHSH and CDR2 LQKENI. The CDR3 sequence: CASSDTGSYEQYF. The CDR3 DNA reads as TGTGCCAGCTCAGACACAGGGTCCTACGAGCAGTACTTC.

This clone came up once. The chain carries TRBV5-4 and TRBJ2-3; the D is unclear. The CDR3 extends over 13 amino acids. V shed 3 bases and J shed 4 bases, with 9 bases lying between them. Germline loops: CDR1 SGHNT, CDR2 YYREEE (reference sequence). The chain's CDR3 is CASSSVSADTQYF. The CDR3 DNA reads TGTGCCAGCAGCTCCGTTTCGGCAGATACGCAGTATTTT.